This T cell receptor (beta chain) was documented in a study of PD-1 blockade in classical Hodgkin lymphoma. Study results and caveats: At baseline, newly diagnosed patients reportedly showed less TCR diversity than healthy donors.

Indicated time point: newly diagnosed, previously untreated cHL patient sample. Comparison came from newly diagnosed, untreated classical Hodgkin lymphoma PBMCs. Germline loops: CDR1 MGHDK, CDR2 SYGVNS. This CDR3 comprises 13 residues. Deletions cut 8 bases from V and 0 bases from J, with 8 bases between. As concerns this clone: Its target is not known.

Profiled with immunoSEQ multiplex PCR; TCRdb holds only in-frame clones, not every one. The sample lists roughly 68,000 clones; about 94% were seen once. The material sequenced was peripheral blood mononuclear cells (PBMCs). The chain carries TRBV25-1 and TRBJ1-3, with no clear D. The source is a human donor with classical Hodgkin lymphoma. CDR3 amino acids: CASEVASGNTIYF. CDR3 sequence (DNA): TGTGCCAGCGAAGTGGCCTCTGGAAACACCATATATTTT.